The next 32 T cell receptor beta chains were all read from a single sample in a study of Ad26.COV2.S vaccination and SARS-CoV-2 variants. As for treatment: over 15 received Ad26.COV2.S at low or high dose, single or two shots; roughly five received placebo; per-sample allocation not given. Specimens were obtained on day 63 following the first vaccine or placebo injection. Sequenced by immunoSEQ multiplex PCR; TCRdb stores in-frame clones only, minus some. The profile shows hundreds of thousands of clones, roughly 90% of them singletons. This specimen was peripheral blood, taken in a trial of Ad26.COV2.S vaccine versus placebo. The receptors were sampled from a person between 18 and 60 years old who received the Ad26.COV2.S COVID-19 vaccine or a placebo.

The CDR3 DNA follows: TGTGCCAGCAGCGGAACCCGGGGCCCCCGCGAGCAGTACTTC. Its protein is CASSGTRGPREQYF. V is TRBV7-9 and J is TRBJ2-7, with D perhaps being TRBD1 or TRBD2 (5 bases each). Germline V gene lookup returns CDR1 SEHNR and CDR2 FQNEAQ (reference sequence). The V end lost 5 bases, the J end lost 6 bases, and 17 bases lay between the germline ends. CDR3 size: 14 residues.

This rearrangement joins TRBV2 to TRBJ2-2; D is undetermined. Germline CDR1 and CDR2: SNHLY and FYNNEI. The CDR3 totals 13 residues. V lost 7 bases and J 1 base, leaving 7 bases between the germline ends. For the CDR3, the DNA is TGTGCCAGCATGAAAGGGAACACCGGGGAGCTGTTTTTT. Protein: CASMKGNTGELFF.

The chain is built from TRBV5-6 and TRBJ1-6; TRBD1 agrees at 9 bases. Germline V gene data show CDR1 as SGHDT and CDR2 as YYEEEE. This CDR3 comprises 15 residues. The J segment lost 8 bases and the V segment lost 4 bases, leaving 7 bases of the junction unmatched. CDR3 loop: CASSASGTGHSPLHF. In DNA, the CDR3 is TGTGCCAGCAGCGCTTCCGGGACAGGGCATTCACCCCTCCACTTT.

V usage is TRBV7-9 and J usage is TRBJ2-5; TRBD2 matches at 12 bases. The V and J ends lost 4 bases and 4 bases, in that order; junction bases with no gene match: 16. CDR1 is SEHNR and CDR2 is FQNEAQ in the germline V gene (reference sequence). CDR3 length: 19 residues. For the CDR3, the DNA is TGTGCCAGCAGCTCCCCCTCTAGCGGGAGGGCCCTTTTCCCAGAGACCCAGTACTTC. Translation gives CASSSPSSGRALFPETQYF.

The chain uses TRBV19 and TRBJ1-3; D gene uncertain. This CDR3 region has 15 residues. V lost 3 bases and J 0 bases, leaving 9 bases between the germline ends. Germline lookup yields CDR1 LNHDA and CDR2 SQIVND (reference sequence). The CDR3 DNA is TGTGCCAGTAGTATGACTGCGGACTCTGGAAACACCATATATTTT. This sequence encodes CASSMTADSGNTIYF.

As DNA, the CDR3 is TGTGCCTGGAGTGTACTCAGCACCACCGGGGAGCTGTTTTTT. Residues: CAWSVLSTTGELFF. The J gene is TRBJ2-2, the V gene TRBV30; D not certain. The CDR3 is made up of 14 amino acids. Per the germline V gene, CDR1 is GTSNPN and CDR2 is SVGIG (reference sequence). V was shortened by 0 bases and J by 4 bases, with 9 bases between the two germline ends.

V gene TRBV12-3 or TRBV12-4 combines with J gene TRBJ2-2; D is unclear. The CDR3 totals 13 residues. V was shortened by 7 bases and J by 6 bases, with 12 bases between the two germline ends. For the CDR3, the DNA is TGTGCCAGCACCGTGCGGAGTGCCGGGGAGCTGTTTTTT. Translated, it gives CASTVRSAGELFF.

The chain links TRBV18 to TRBJ2-2, with a possible D match to TRBD1 (6 bases). The CDR3 is made up of 15 amino acids. Looked up from germline, CDR1 is KGHSH and CDR2 is LQKENI. V lost 2 bases and J lost 5, with 12 bases in between. Here the CDR3 reads CASSPSRGLTGELFF. As DNA, the CDR3 is TGTGCCAGCTCACCATCCAGGGGCCTTACCGGGGAGCTGTTTTTT.

This clone has only one observation. The chain has TRBV19 and TRBJ2-7, with 8 bases fitting TRBD1. The J segment lost 5 bases and the V segment lost 5 bases, leaving 5 bases of the junction unmatched. CDR3 length equals 13 residues. The germline CDR1 and CDR2 sequences are LNHDA and SQIVND (reference sequence). The CDR3 loop reads CASSQDRADEQYF. The CDR3 coding sequence is TGTGCCAGTAGTCAGGACAGGGCGGACGAGCAGTACTTC. Filled out from reference TRBV19 and TRBJ2-7, the complete variable domain reads DGGITQSPKYLFRKEGQNVTLSCEQNLNHDAMYWYRQDPGQGLRLIYYSQIVNDFQKGDIAEGYSVSREKKESFPLTVTSAQKNPTAFYLCASSQDRADEQYFGPGTRLTVT.

The chain carries TRBV3-1 (or the pseudogene TRBV3-2) and TRBJ2-7; 9 nucleotides match TRBD2. Germline lookup yields CDR1 LGHDT and CDR2 YNNKEL (reference sequence). This CDR3 is 19 amino acids long. Trimming took 0 bases from V and 2 from J; bases not matched to a gene: 14. The CDR3 DNA is TGTGCCAGCAGCCAAGATGCCCCCTATAGCGGGGGTCCGCCCTACGAGCAGTACTTC. Translating gives CASSQDAPYSGGPPYEQYF.

This clone was detected a few times. The chain has TRBV29-1 and TRBJ1-1; 9 bases map to TRBD1. With V trimmed by 6 bases and J by 4 bases, 6 bases remained unmatched. The CDR3 spans 13 residues. CDR1 and CDR2 from the germline V gene are SQVTM and ANQGSEA. The CDR3 is CSVDRQGGTEAFF. CDR3 sequence (DNA): TGCAGCGTGGACCGACAGGGGGGCACTGAAGCTTTCTTT. The full variable domain, rest sourced from reference TRBV29-1 and TRBJ1-1, is SAVISQKPSRDICQRGTSLTIQCQVDSQVTMMFWYRQQPGQSLTLIATANQGSEATYESGFVIDKFPISRPNLTFSTLTVSNMSPEDSSIYLCSVDRQGGTEAFFGQGTRLTVV.

The CDR3 DNA reads TGTGCCAGCAGCGGGGAGGCCTCCCAGAACACTGAAGCTTTCTTT. Translating gives CASSGEASQNTEAFF. The V and J genes are TRBV5-4 and TRBJ1-1; no clear D. V lost 4 bases and J 1 base, leaving 14 bases between the germline ends. The germline CDR1 and CDR2 sequences are SGHNT and YYREEE (reference sequence). This CDR3 spans 15 amino acids.

The chain carries TRBV7-2 and TRBJ1-4; perhaps TRBD1 as D (5 bases). This CDR3 is built from 13 residues. Trimming took off 4 bases at V and 11 bases at J, with 14 bases between the two ends. Germline loops: CDR1 SGHTA, CDR2 FQGNSA. CDR3 nucleotides: TGTGCCAGCAGCTCCGGACACCCCGGGAAACTGTTTTTT. It codes for CASSSGHPGKLFF.

This rearrangement joins TRBV12-5 to TRBJ1-4, with D maybe TRBD1 (6 bases). CDR1 is LGHNT and CDR2 is FRNRAP in the germline V gene. The CDR3 contains 14 residues. Trimming shortened V by 6 bases and J by 8 bases, and 16 bases separated the two germline ends. CDR3 in amino acids: CASGREGGWEKLFF. The CDR3, as DNA: TGTGCTAGTGGCCGGGAGGGGGGCTGGGAAAAACTGTTTTTT.

Here the CDR3 DNA reads TGTGCCAGCAGCTTTAGCGGGGGGGGGCGTTTGGAGCTGTTTTTT. Its protein product is CASSFSGGGRLELFF. The rearrangement joins TRBV7-2 to TRBJ2-2; 11 nucleotides match TRBD2. The trim removed 3 bases at V and 10 bases at J, leaving 7 bases unmatched. Germline V CDR1 and CDR2: SGHTA, FQGNSA. This CDR3 region has 15 residues.

J is TRBJ2-3 and V is TRBV18; weak D call: TRBD1 (6 bases). Trimming cost V 2 bases and J 5 bases, with 17 bases left between them. CDR3 length: 16 amino acids. CDR1 KGHSH and CDR2 LQKENI come from the germline V gene. CDR3 in amino acids: CASSPFTGTNKDTQYF. The DNA of the CDR3 is TGTGCCAGCTCACCATTTACGGGGACAAACAAAGATACGCAGTATTTT. Combining the CDR3 with reference TRBV18 and TRBJ2-3 gives the whole variable domain NAGVMQNPRHLVRRRGQEARLRCSPMKGHSHVYWYRQLPEEGLKFMVYLQKENIIDESGMPKERFSAEFPKEGPSILRIQQVVRGDSAAYFCASSPFTGTNKDTQYFGPGTRLTVL.

This CDR3 is CASSQAITGTSGETQYF. CDR3 coding DNA: TGCGCCAGCAGCCAAGCGATAACCGGGACTAGTGGGGAGACCCAGTACTTC. The J gene is TRBJ2-5, the V gene TRBV4-3, with 8 bases that match TRBD2. The ends lost 1 base at V and 5 bases at J; junction bases unmatched: 12. The CDR3 loop spans 17 amino acids. CDR1 and CDR2 from the germline V gene are LGHNA and YSLEER.

This chain links TRBV4-1 with TRBJ2-3; D is possibly TRBD1 or TRBD2 (6 bases each). V shed 0 bases and J shed 2 bases, with 18 bases lying between them. The germline V gene has CDR1 MGHRA and CDR2 YSYEKL. The CDR3 loop spans 18 amino acids. For the CDR3, the DNA is TGCGCCAGCAGCCAAGATAGGGGGGTTGATCTCTTCACAGATACGCAGTATTTT. Protein: CASSQDRGVDLFTDTQYF.

The V call is TRBV4-2, the J call TRBJ1-1, with D perhaps matching TRBD1 (5 bases). This CDR3 spans 16 amino acids. Trimming took off 0 bases at V and 1 base at J, with 12 bases between the two ends. Germline CDR1 is LGHNA and CDR2 is YNFKEQ. CDR3 region: CASSQDRAIRNTEAFF. As DNA, the CDR3 is TGTGCCAGCAGCCAAGACAGGGCCATAAGGAACACTGAAGCTTTCTTT.

On this clone itself: This same CDR3 is encoded by further DNA sequences in the sample. V usage is TRBV30 and J usage is TRBJ1-2; TRBD1 is a possible D gene (6 bases). The length of the CDR3 is 13 residues. Germline lookup yields CDR1 GTSNPN and CDR2 SVGIG (reference sequence). Trimming pared 3 bases from V and 4 bases from J, leaving 12 bases between. The chain's CDR3 is CAWSVQGRYGYTF. The DNA of the CDR3 is TGTGCCTGGAGCGTACAGGGCCGCTATGGCTACACCTTC.

The rearrangement joins TRBV15 to TRBJ2-7, with D possibly matching TRBD2 (6 bases). The V gene lost 4 bases and the J gene lost 0 bases, with 13 bases spanning the gap. Germline CDR1 and CDR2: LNHNV and YYDKDF (reference sequence). The CDR3 loop spans 15 amino acids. CDR3 protein: CATSIGTPVSYEQYF. The CDR3 bases are TGTGCCACCAGCATAGGGACTCCCGTCTCCTACGAGCAGTACTTC.

Written as DNA, the CDR3 is TGCAGCGTTGAAGATCGGGAGACAGGGGGTCCCACTGAAGCTTTCTTT. This codes for CSVEDRETGGPTEAFF. The chain joins TRBV29-1 to TRBJ1-1; 9 positions match TRBD1. V dropped 0 bases and J dropped 4; count of bases not matched to a gene: 9. CDR1 is SQVTM and CDR2 is ANQGSEA in the germline V gene. The CDR3 is 16 amino acids.

This chain joins TRBV6-6 and TRBJ2-3; 7 nucleotides align to TRBD2. Germline V gives CDR1 MNHNY, CDR2 SVGAGI (reference sequence). The CDR3 runs 15 residues. The junction had 4 bases not matched to a gene; V was cut back by 3 bases and J by 1 base. CDR3 nucleotides: TGTGCCAGCAGTTATGCGGGAGCTGGCACAGATACGCAGTATTTT. As protein: CASSYAGAGTDTQYF.

This chain uses TRBV5-8 with TRBJ2-3, with a possible D match to TRBD2 (5 bases). V was pared by 3 bases and J by 2 bases, with 19 bases between. CDR1 and CDR2 (germline): SGHTS, YDEGEE. This CDR3 region has 17 residues. The CDR3 coding sequence is TGTGCCAGCAGCTCCCGGGCGGGTTCTTTATTCACAGATACGCAGTATTTT. Its translation is CASSSRAGSLFTDTQYF.

This CDR3 is CASTGANVLTF. Written as DNA, the CDR3 is TGTGCCAGCACTGGGGCCAACGTCCTGACTTTC. The V call is TRBV25-1, the J call TRBJ2-6; D remains unclear. Germline assignment: CDR1 MGHDK and CDR2 SYGVNS. The CDR3 sequence is 11 residues long. Trimming left V 7 bases short and J 2 bases short, with 0 bases between. Full variable domain (remainder filled in from reference TRBV25-1 and TRBJ2-6): EADIYQTPRYLVIGTGKKITLECSQTMGHDKMYWYQQDPGMELHLIHYSYGVNSTEKGDLSSESTVSRIRTEHFPLTLESARPSHTSQYLCASTGANVLTFGAGSRLTVL.

Details on this clone: This CDR3 is also generated by other DNA sequences in the sample. The CDR3 loop is CASSRGPYNEQFF. As DNA, the CDR3 is TGTGCCAGTAGTAGGGGGCCCTACAATGAGCAGTTCTTC. V is TRBV19 and J is TRBJ2-1, with a weak D call TRBD1 (6 bases). CDR1 and CDR2 (germline): LNHDA, SQIVND (reference sequence). V lost 4 bases and J 2 bases, leaving 6 bases between the germline ends. CDR3 length: 13 amino acids.

The V gene is TRBV9, the J gene TRBJ2-6; D gene uncertain. Trimming took 1 base from V and 1 from J, leaving 6 bases between them. This CDR3 comprises 15 residues. Germline CDR1 is SGDLS and CDR2 is YYNGEE. CDR3 in amino acids: CASSVSRSGANVLTF. DNA for the CDR3: TGTGCCAGCAGCGTATCCAGGTCTGGGGCCAACGTCCTGACTTTC.

J is TRBJ1-2 and V is TRBV30; 7 nucleotides match TRBD1. From germline, CDR1 is GTSNPN and CDR2 SVGIG (reference sequence). V was clipped by 7 bases and J by 2 bases; unmatched bases: 7. The CDR3 length is 13 residues. The CDR3 nucleotides read TGTGCCTTAGGACAGGCAAGGAACTATGGCTACACCTTC. It specifies CALGQARNYGYTF.

The V gene is TRBV7-3, the J gene TRBJ2-7; D is unclear. The CDR3 is made up of 11 amino acids. V was clipped by 2 bases and J by 8 bases, with 7 bases between them. From germline, CDR1 is SGHTA and CDR2 FQGTGA. The CDR3 reads CASSLGEKQYF. The CDR3 DNA reads as TGTGCCAGCAGCTTAGGGGAAAAGCAGTACTTC.

Concerning this clone: This same CDR3 is encoded by further DNA sequences in the sample. The chain is built from TRBV19 and TRBJ1-5; D is uncertain. The CDR3 spans 14 residues. Germline V gives CDR1 LNHDA, CDR2 SQIVND (reference sequence). Trimming left V 2 bases short and J 4 bases short, with 9 bases between. The CDR3 coding sequence is TGTGCCAGTAGTATAAGGGCGGGGAATCAGCCCCAGCATTTT. Protein product: CASSIRAGNQPQHF.

The chain has TRBV11-2 and TRBJ2-3; the D is unclear. V was pared by 4 bases and J by 6 bases, with 20 bases between. CDR3 length equals 16 residues. The germline gives CDR1 SGHAT, CDR2 FQNNGV. This CDR3 is CASSSLGEGHRDTQYF. DNA for the CDR3: TGTGCCAGCAGCTCCCTGGGCGAAGGGCACCGGGATACGCAGTATTTT.

This rearrangement joins TRBV13 to TRBJ2-7, with 12 positions matching TRBD2. Germline V gene data show CDR1 as PRHDT and CDR2 as FYEKMQ (reference sequence). The CDR3 has 15 amino acids. The V segment lost 5 bases and the J segment 4 bases; nucleotides outside the gene matches: 6. The chain's CDR3 is CASSPRTSGTYEQYF. The CDR3 nucleotides are TGTGCCAGCAGCCCACGGACTAGCGGGACATACGAGCAGTACTTC.